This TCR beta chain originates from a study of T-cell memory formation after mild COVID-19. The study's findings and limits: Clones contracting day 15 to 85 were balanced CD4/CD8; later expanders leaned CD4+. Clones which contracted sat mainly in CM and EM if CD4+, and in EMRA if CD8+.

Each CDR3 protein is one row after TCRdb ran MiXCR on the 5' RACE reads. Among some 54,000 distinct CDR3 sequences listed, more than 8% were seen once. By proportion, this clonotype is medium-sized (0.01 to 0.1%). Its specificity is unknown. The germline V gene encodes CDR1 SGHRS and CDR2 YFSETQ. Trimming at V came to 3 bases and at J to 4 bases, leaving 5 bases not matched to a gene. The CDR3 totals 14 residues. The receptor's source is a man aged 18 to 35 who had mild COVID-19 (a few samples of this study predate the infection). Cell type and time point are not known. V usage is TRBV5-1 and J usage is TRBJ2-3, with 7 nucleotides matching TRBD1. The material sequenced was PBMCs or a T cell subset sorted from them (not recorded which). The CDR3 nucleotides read TGCGCCAGCAGCTCACAAAGGGGGCCAGATACGCAGTATTTT. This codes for CASSSQRGPDTQYF.